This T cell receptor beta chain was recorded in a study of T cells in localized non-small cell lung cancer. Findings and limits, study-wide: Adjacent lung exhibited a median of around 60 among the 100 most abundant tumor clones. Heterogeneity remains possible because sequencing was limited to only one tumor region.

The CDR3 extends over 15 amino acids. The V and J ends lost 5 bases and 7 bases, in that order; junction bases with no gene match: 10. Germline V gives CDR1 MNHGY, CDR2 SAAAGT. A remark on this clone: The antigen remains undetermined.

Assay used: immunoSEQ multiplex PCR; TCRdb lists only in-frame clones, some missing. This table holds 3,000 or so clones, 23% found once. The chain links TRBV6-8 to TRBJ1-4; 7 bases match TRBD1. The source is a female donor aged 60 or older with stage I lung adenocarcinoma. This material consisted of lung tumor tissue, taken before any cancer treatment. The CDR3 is CASSPKLTGIEKLFF. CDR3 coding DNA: TGTGCCAGCAGTCCAAAGTTGACAGGGATTGAAAAACTGTTTTTT.